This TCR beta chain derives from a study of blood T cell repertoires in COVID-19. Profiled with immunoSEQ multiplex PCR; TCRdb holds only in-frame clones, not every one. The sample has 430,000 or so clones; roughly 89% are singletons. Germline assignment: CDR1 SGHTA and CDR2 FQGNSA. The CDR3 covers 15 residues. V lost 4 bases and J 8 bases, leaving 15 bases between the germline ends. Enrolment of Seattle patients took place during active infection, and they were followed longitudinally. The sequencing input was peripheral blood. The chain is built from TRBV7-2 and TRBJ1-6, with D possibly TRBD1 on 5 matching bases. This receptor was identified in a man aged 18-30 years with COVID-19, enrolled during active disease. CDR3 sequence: CASSSQVPGDSPLHF. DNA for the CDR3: TGTGCCAGCAGCTCCCAGGTCCCGGGGGATTCACCCCTCCACTTT.